The 20 T cell receptor beta chains listed next were all sequenced from one sample in a study of T cells in Graves' hyperthyroidism and ophthalmopathy. Amplified regions were TCR beta CDR3 sequences from RNA transcripts. With the HTBI primer set, the TCR CDR3 went through a first round of RT-PCR. Via MiXCR, TCRdb re-called the multiplex PCR reads, giving one row per CDR3 protein. This sample has some 460,000 distinct CDR3 sequences, with 15% to 18% found just once. The sequenced material came from blood. Receptors originate from a woman between 18 and 30 years old with Graves' hyperthyroidism.

This clonotype was seen many times. This chain links TRBV3-1 with TRBJ1-1; no definite D call. V lost 2 bases and J lost 1, with 11 bases in between. The CDR3 contains 15 residues. Germline CDR1 LGHDT, CDR2 YNNKEL (reference sequence). This CDR3 reads CASSQNGKGNTEAFF. CDR3 in DNA: TGTGCCAGCAGCCAAAACGGCAAGGGGAACACTGAAGCTTTCTTT.

This clonotype was found many times. The rearrangement uses TRBV5-1 and TRBJ2-7, with a possible D match to TRBD1 (6 bases). There are 16 residues in the CDR3. The ends were cut back, 4 bases at V and 0 bases at J, with 17 bases in the middle. Germline lookup yields CDR1 SGHRS and CDR2 YFSETQ. The CDR3 spells CASSRGQGSLSYEQYF. Written as DNA, the CDR3 is TGCGCCAGCAGCCGAGGTCAGGGGTCCCTCTCCTACGAGCAGTACTTC.

The chain combines TRBV4-1 with TRBJ1-4, with D perhaps TRBD1 (5 bases). This CDR3 has 14 amino acids. The germline V gene encodes CDR1 MGHRA and CDR2 YSYEKL. The V and J ends lost 3 bases and 8 bases respectively, with 13 bases between them. CDR3 sequence reads: CASSHGGQSEKLFF. DNA for the CDR3: TGCGCCAGCAGCCACGGGGGTCAGTCGGAAAAACTGTTTTTT.

This clonotype appeared a few times. The chain links TRBV20-1 to TRBJ2-3; 9 bases agree with TRBD2. V gave up 6 bases and J gave up 2 bases; unmatched junction bases: 9. This CDR3 contains 15 residues. Germline V gives CDR1 DFQATT, CDR2 SNEGSKA (reference sequence). The CDR3 sequence: CSALPGTSSTDTQYF. In DNA, the CDR3 is TGCAGTGCCCTTCCCGGGACTAGCTCCACAGATACGCAGTATTTT.

The CDR3 DNA reads TGCGCCAGCAGCCCGACGATTTACAATGAGCAGTTCTTC. Translation gives CASSPTIYNEQFF. The gene calls are TRBV4-1 and TRBJ2-1; D remains ambiguous. V lost 4 bases and J lost 4, with 8 bases in between. Germline CDR1 and CDR2: MGHRA and YSYEKL. The CDR3 is 13 residues long.

This clonotype was seen a few times. This sequence joins TRBV15 and TRBJ1-2; no reliable D call. The length of the CDR3 is 16 residues. With 0 bases removed from V and 5 bases from J, the gap between germline ends came to 16 bases. Germline V gene lookup returns CDR1 LNHNV and CDR2 YYDKDF (reference sequence). CDR3 DNA sequence: TGTGCCACCAGCAGAGATGACACACCGGGCGATTATGGCTACACCTTC. This encodes CATSRDDTPGDYGYTF. Using reference TRBV15 and TRBJ1-2 for the parts outside the CDR3, the full variable domain is DAMVIQNPRYQVTQFGKPVTLSCSQTLNHNVMYWYQQKSSQAPKLLFHYYDKDFNNEADTPDNFQSRRPNTSFCFLDIRSPGLGDTAMYLCATSRDDTPGDYGYTFGSGTRLTVV.

This clonotype was detected only a few times. The rearrangement joins TRBV6-4 to TRBJ1-6; D unresolved. CDR3 length: 15 amino acids. Germline CDR1 MRHNA, CDR2 SNTAGT. Trimming removed 2 bases from V and 8 bases from J, with 13 bases in between. Here the CDR3 reads CASSDGRSEDSPLHF. CDR3 nucleotide sequence: TGTGCCAGCAGTGACGGCCGGAGTGAGGATTCACCCCTCCACTTT.

This clonotype was seen ten or more times. The chain uses TRBV20-1 and TRBJ1-5; D ambiguous. Deletions cut 6 bases from V and 0 bases from J, with 6 bases between. This CDR3 has 12 amino acids. Per germline, CDR1 DFQATT and CDR2 SNEGSKA (reference sequence). The CDR3 bases are TGCAGTGCCCGCAATAGCAATCAGCCCCAGCATTTT. Protein: CSARNSNQPQHF.

This chain connects TRBV7-3 to TRBJ2-1, with 9 bases aligning to TRBD2. The CDR3 is 13 residues long. Germline V gene sequence: CDR1 SGHTA, CDR2 FQGTGA. V trimming: 5 bases; J trimming: 8 bases; junction bases outside the gene matches: 4. The CDR3 region is CASSAGLAYEQFF. CDR3 nucleotide sequence: TGTGCCAGCAGCGCGGGACTAGCCTATGAGCAGTTCTTC.

A remark on this clonotype: Sequence at one end of the junction differs from germline and may be a read error. The chain is built from TRBV7-7 and TRBJ2-2; D is perhaps TRBD1 (6 bases). The length of the CDR3 is 14 residues. The germline V gene encodes CDR1 SSHAT and CDR2 FNYEAQ (reference sequence). CDR3 bases: TGTGCTAGCAGGCCGGGACATTTAACCGGGGAGCTGTTTTTT. It yields the protein CASRPGHLTGELFF.

The chain recombines TRBV6-1 with TRBJ2-4, with D unclear. The CDR3 has 13 residues. V was trimmed by 6 bases and J by 0 bases, leaving 6 bases between them. In germline, CDR1 is MNHNS, CDR2 SASEGT. CDR3 coding DNA: TGTGCCAGCAGAGAATTAGCCAAAAACATTCAGTACTTC. Translating it yields CASRELAKNIQYF.

There are a few counts of this clonotype. Written as DNA, the CDR3 is TGCGCCAGCAGAGGCAATCCCTCTGGGGCCAACGTCCTGACTTTC. Residues: CASRGNPSGANVLTF. This chain uses TRBV5-1 with TRBJ2-6; no reliable D call. The germline V and J ends were trimmed by 5 bases and 0 bases, with 9 bases remaining between them. This CDR3 spans 15 amino acids. Per the germline V gene, CDR1 is SGHRS and CDR2 is YFSETQ.

In its sample, this clonotype was seen many times. CDR3 DNA sequence: TGCGCCAGCAGCCCCGGGTCCAGCTCCTACAATGAGCAGTTCTTC. Its translation: CASSPGSSSYNEQFF. The J gene is TRBJ2-1, the V gene TRBV4-3; D gene uncertain. V lost 4 bases, J lost 0 bases, and 10 bases lay in between. CDR1 and CDR2 from the germline V gene are LGHNA and YSLEER. This CDR3 is built from 15 residues.

This clonotype came up many times. The chain recombines TRBV7-2 with TRBJ1-5, with D perhaps TRBD1 (6 bases). The V end lost 3 bases, the J end lost 6 bases, and 12 bases lay between the germline ends. CDR1 is SGHTA, CDR2 FQGNSA, per germline. This CDR3 comprises 14 residues. The CDR3 sequence: CASSFLGGTQPQHF. The CDR3 coding sequence is TGTGCCAGCAGCTTTTTAGGGGGTACTCAGCCCCAGCATTTT.

This chain links TRBV10-1 with TRBJ1-1; TRBD1 matches 9 bases. CDR1 WNHNN and CDR2 SYGVQD come from the germline V gene (reference sequence). CDR3 size: 16 residues. The V segment lost 1 base and the J segment 6 bases; nucleotides outside the gene matches: 9. The CDR3 loop is CASSEYGQGSLSEAFF. CDR3 coding DNA: TGCGCCAGCAGTGAGTATGGACAGGGGAGTCTATCTGAAGCTTTCTTT.

This clonotype came up many times. The chain uses TRBV12-3 or TRBV12-4 and TRBJ1-5; maybe TRBD1 (5 bases). The CDR3 consists of 16 residues. Trimming left V 1 base short and J 6 bases short, with 16 bases between. The CDR3 nucleotides read TGTGCCAGCAGTTTAGACGTGGGACGGGTGGGTCAGCCCCAGCATTTT. Translated: CASSLDVGRVGQPQHF.

J is TRBJ2-7 and V is TRBV3-1, with 15 bases identical to TRBD2. This CDR3 has 19 amino acids. The germline V gene encodes CDR1 LGHDT and CDR2 YNNKEL (reference sequence). V lost 1 base and J lost 0; bases outside the gene matches: 7. The CDR3 reads CASSQAGLAGGSSSYEQYF. The CDR3 nucleotides read TGTGCCAGCAGCCAAGCGGGACTAGCGGGGGGCTCCAGCTCCTACGAGCAGTACTTC.

At least ten counts were recorded for this clonotype. The V call is TRBV7-9, the J call TRBJ2-1; D unclear. With 2 bases removed from V and 5 bases from J, the gap between germline ends came to 13 bases. The CDR3 consists of 15 residues. Germline CDR1 and CDR2: SEHNR and FQNEAQ (reference sequence). In DNA, the CDR3 is TGTGCCAGCAGCTTATGGGGTAACGATAACAATGAGCAGTTCTTC. Translation gives CASSLWGNDNNEQFF.

This clonotype was seen more than once but under ten times. This chain connects TRBV13 to TRBJ2-3; the D gene could be TRBD1 or TRBD2 (6 bases each). Germline CDR1 PRHDT, CDR2 FYEKMQ (reference sequence). Trimming removed 0 bases at V and 2 bases at J, with 9 bases between. The CDR3 is made up of 15 amino acids. The CDR3 DNA reads as TGTGCCAGCAGCTTAGGGGGGGGCTACACAGATACGCAGTATTTT. The encoded protein is CASSLGGGYTDTQYF.

Ten or more counts support this clonotype. This chain connects TRBV6-1 to TRBJ1-5, with D possibly TRBD1 on 6 matching bases. Trimming took off 11 bases at V and 3 bases at J, with 17 bases between the two ends. This CDR3 is built from 14 residues. Germline lookup yields CDR1 MNHNS and CDR2 SASEGT. The CDR3 nucleotides are TGTGCCGCCGCTATGACAGGCGCCAATCAGCCCCAGCATTTT. Translation: CAAAMTGANQPQHF.